In this sample, the clone carrying this T cell receptor (beta chain) turned up many times. These data come from a study of CD8+CD57+ T cells in acquired aplastic anemia. Trimming at V came to 4 bases and at J to 0 bases, leaving 6 bases not matched to a gene. Per the germline V gene, CDR1 is MNHNS and CDR2 is SASEGT. The CDR3 is 17 amino acids. Profiles of TCR beta VDJ and CDR3 were generated from a genomic DNA template. TCRdb re-called the reads through MiXCR, storing one row per CDR3 protein. The sample includes roughly 50,000 distinct CDR3 sequences, around two thirds of them seen just once. This clonotype was sampled from a human donor in good health, serving as a control. The V gene is TRBV6-1, the J gene TRBJ1-6; 7 bases are a match to TRBD1. Specimen: sorted CD4+, CD8+, or CD8+CD57+ T cells (not recorded which) from PBMCs. The CDR3 DNA is TGTGCCAGCAGTGCCTTTACAGGGGACTCCTATAATTCACCCCTCCACTTT. It is translated as CASSAFTGDSYNSPLHF.